Only one count was recorded for the clone carrying this T cell receptor (beta chain). The data belong to a study of blood T cell repertoires in COVID-19. Study context: Both acute and convalescent COVID-19 samples were obtained from the United States, Italy and Spain. Sources were T cells, B-cell-depleted T cells, or PBMCs; the material itself was cDNA or gDNA.

This CDR3 comprises 15 residues. Looked up from germline, CDR1 is SGHDT and CDR2 is YYEEEE. With V trimmed by 1 base and J by 3 bases, 7 bases remained unmatched. As handled by the study authors: Nucleated cell number was recorded as an estimate derived from reference gene primer amplification. Profiling relied on immunoSEQ multiplex PCR, and the TCRdb table lists in-frame clones only, not all of them. The DNA was the basis for D and trimming; V, J and clone size are from that table. The sample gives approximately 100,000 clones, 70% to 90% of which show up once; 3% to 3.5% is in the top ten. The sample consisted of peripheral blood. The rearrangement links TRBV5-6 to TRBJ2-7, with 7 nucleotides matching TRBD1. This receptor was obtained from a human donor in a cohort sampled during active COVID-19. The CDR3 spells CASSLPAQGSYEQYF. CDR3 DNA sequence: TGTGCCAGCAGCTTGCCCGCACAGGGGAGCTACGAGCAGTACTTC.